This TCR beta chain was captured by sequencing in a study of T cell repertoires in cytomegalovirus infection. Study information: Matching HLA type and CMV infection were both indicated by public TCR beta signatures. Whole-study results and caveats: It was HLA-C-restricted CMV-specific TCR beta clonotypes that dominated the response ex vivo. Summed public TCR beta family frequency identified CMV carriers bearing the relevant HLA.

Details on this clonotype: Its cognate antigen is unknown.

TCRdb re-analysed the reads in MiXCR, keeping a single row per CDR3 protein. The data hold 200,000 or so distinct CDR3 sequences, with approximately 30% observed a single time. This CDR3 spans 15 amino acids. The ends were cut back, 4 bases at V and 5 bases at J, with 17 bases in the middle. Germline V CDR1 and CDR2: MNHNS, SASEGT. Sequencing was done on a sample of PBMCs. This sequence was found in a human donor in good health (CMV status not recorded). Some clones in this sample may be carry-over from other donors' samples. This sequence joins TRBV6-1 and TRBJ1-1; D perhaps matches TRBD1 (6 bases). This chain's CDR3 is CASSVAGARPTEAFF. DNA of the CDR3: TGTGCCAGCAGTGTAGCAGGGGCCCGTCCTACTGAAGCTTTCTTT.